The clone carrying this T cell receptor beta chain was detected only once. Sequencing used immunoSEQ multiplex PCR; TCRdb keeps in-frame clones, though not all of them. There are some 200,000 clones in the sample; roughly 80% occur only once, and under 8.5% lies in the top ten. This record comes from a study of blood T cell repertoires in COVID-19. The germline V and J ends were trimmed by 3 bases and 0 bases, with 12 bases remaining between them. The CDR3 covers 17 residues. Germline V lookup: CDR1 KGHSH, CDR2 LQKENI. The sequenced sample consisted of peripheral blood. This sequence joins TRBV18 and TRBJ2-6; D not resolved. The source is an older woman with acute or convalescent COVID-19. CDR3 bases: TGTGCCAGCTCACCTAGGATAGAGGCCTCTGGGGCCAACGTCCTGACTTTC. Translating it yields CASSPRIEASGANVLTF. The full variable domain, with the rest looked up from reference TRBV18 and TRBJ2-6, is NAGVMQNPRHLVRRRGQEARLRCSPMKGHSHVYWYRQLPEEGLKFMVYLQKENIIDESGMPKERFSAEFPKEGPSILRIQQVVRGDSAAYFCASSPRIEASGANVLTFGAGSRLTVL.